Listed here is a single T cell receptor beta chain. This sample was taken from a study of blood T cell repertoires in COVID-19. Study overall: The United States, Italy and Spain were the sources of the acute and convalescent COVID-19 samples.

The J segment lost 6 bases and the V segment lost 6 bases, leaving 11 bases of the junction unmatched. The length of the CDR3 is 16 residues. Germline V gene lookup returns CDR1 MNHEY and CDR2 SMNVEV (reference sequence). Method: immunoSEQ multiplex PCR; TCRdb's copy keeps in-frame clones and lacks some. The data show about half a million clones, over 75% seen once. The chain has TRBV27 and TRBJ2-2; the match to TRBD2 covers 9 bases. The sequence was collected from a human donor in a cohort sampled during active COVID-19. Material for sequencing was peripheral blood. The CDR3 DNA reads TGTGCCAGCAGCTTAAGAGGTAGCGGGAGCGCCGGGGAGCTGTTTTTT. It yields the protein CASSLRGSGSAGELFF.